What follows are 26 T cell receptor beta chains derived from one specimen sequenced in a study of T cell responses to AZD1222 COVID-19 vaccine. The table came from immunoSEQ multiplex PCR; TCRdb's copy has only in-frame clones and leaves some out. The sample records more than 140,000 clones, about 87% being singletons. Source: peripheral blood, taken on day 0 of MenACWY control vaccination. The receptor set was obtained from an adult in good health.

The chain combines TRBV9 with TRBJ1-4; 10 bases agree with TRBD1. There are 15 residues in the CDR3. V was clipped by 4 bases and J by 7 bases; unmatched bases: 7. The germline gives CDR1 SGDLS, CDR2 YYNGEE. The CDR3 bases are TGTGCCAGCAGCACGCAAGACAGGGGGCCTGAAAAACTGTTTTTT. This sequence encodes CASSTQDRGPEKLFF.

The rearrangement joins TRBV19 to TRBJ1-1; 7 nucleotides match TRBD1. The V gene end was trimmed by 5 bases and the J gene end by 5 bases; junction bases not matched to a gene: 8. Germline values: CDR1 LNHDA, CDR2 SQIVND (reference sequence). There are 14 residues in the CDR3. CDR3 sequence (DNA): TGTGCCAGTAGTCTGTTAGGGGGCCAGACTGAAGCTTTCTTT. It translates to CASSLLGGQTEAFF.

The chain uses TRBV28 and TRBJ1-5, with TRBD1 as a possible D gene (6 bases). Trimming left V 4 bases short and J 5 bases short, with 15 bases between. This CDR3 region has 15 residues. From germline, CDR1 is MDHEN and CDR2 SYDVKM. As DNA, the CDR3 is TGTGCCAGCAGTTCCCGATACAGGGCTTATCAGCCCCAGCATTTT. Residues: CASSSRYRAYQPQHF.

V usage is TRBV2 and J usage is TRBJ2-7; D unclear. The CDR3 totals 12 residues. CDR1 SNHLY and CDR2 FYNNEI come from the germline V gene. Trimming stripped 8 bases from V and 3 bases from J, with 11 bases between. The CDR3 reads CASHLNSYEQYF. In DNA, the CDR3 is TGTGCCAGCCACCTCAACAGCTACGAGCAGTACTTC.

This chain uses TRBV7-2 with TRBJ2-7, with D possibly being TRBD2 (6 bases). Germline CDR1 is SGHTA and CDR2 is FQGNSA. The CDR3 is 15 residues long. Trimming left V 1 base short and J 3 bases short, with 13 bases between. The DNA of the CDR3 is TGTGCCAGCAGCTTAGTTGTCGGGAGAAACTACGAGCAGTACTTC. This codes for CASSLVVGRNYEQYF. The complete variable domain, with remaining parts taken from reference TRBV7-2 and TRBJ2-7, reads GAGVSQSPSNKVTEKGKDVELRCDPISGHTALYWYRQSLGQGLEFLIYFQGNSAPDKSGLPSDRFSAERTGGSVSTLTIQRTQQEDSAVYLCASSLVVGRNYEQYFGPGTRLTVT.

V usage is TRBV21-1 and J usage is TRBJ1-1; the listed D gene, TRBD1, was not tested against the DNA. TRBV21-1 is shown as a pseudogene. CDR3 length equals 14 residues. The CDR3 here is CASSKAGRGTEAFF. Here the CDR3 DNA reads TGTGCCAGCAGCAAAGCTGGAAGGGGAACTGAAGCTTTCTTT.

The chain has TRBV7-9 and TRBJ2-7; D perhaps matches TRBD1 (6 bases). The V end lost 4 bases, the J end lost 3 bases, and 10 bases lay between the germline ends. In germline, CDR1 is SEHNR, CDR2 FQNEAQ (reference sequence). The CDR3 is made up of 13 amino acids. CDR3 in DNA: TGTGCCAGCAGCTGGGACACTATCTACGAGCAGTACTTC. Amino acids: CASSWDTIYEQYF.

CDR3 protein: CASSKIAGGPKTQYF. The CDR3 bases are TGCGCCAGCAGCAAAATAGCGGGGGGGCCGAAGACCCAGTACTTC. The gene calls are TRBV4-3 and TRBJ2-5; TRBD2 aligns across 11 bases. Germline values: CDR1 LGHNA, CDR2 YSLEER. The CDR3 is made up of 15 amino acids. J lost 6 bases, V lost 5 bases, and 8 bases had no gene match.

The CDR3 DNA reads as TGTGCCAGCTCACCGAAGAGGACAGGGGAAATGAACACTGAAGCTTTCTTT. Its protein product is CASSPKRTGEMNTEAFF. This chain connects TRBV18 to TRBJ1-1, with 9 bases lining up with TRBD1. V lost 3 bases to trimming and J lost 0 bases; unmatched junction nucleotides: 8. This CDR3 has 17 amino acids. Germline assignment: CDR1 KGHSH and CDR2 LQKENI.

The J gene is TRBJ2-7, the V gene TRBV4-2; 7 bases match TRBD1. The CDR3 runs to 14 residues. Germline values: CDR1 LGHNA, CDR2 YNFKEQ. The junction had 4 bases not matched to a gene; V was cut back by 1 base and J by 4 bases. The CDR3 is CASSQGTGRYEQYF. In DNA form, the CDR3 reads TGTGCCAGCAGCCAAGGGACAGGCCGATACGAGCAGTACTTC.

The CDR3 is CATSSDGYSPLHF. The CDR3 nucleotides read TGTGCCACCAGCTCGGACGGGTATTCACCCCTCCACTTT. The chain links TRBV15 to TRBJ1-6; D uncertain. V lost 5 bases to trimming and J lost 8 bases, with 10 bases between them. CDR3 length: 13 amino acids. The germline V gene has CDR1 LNHNV and CDR2 YYDKDF (reference sequence).

CDR3 DNA sequence: TGTGCCAGCAGCAAAGGGAAGGACTCGGGCCGGGACAGGGGAACTGGAAACACCATATATTTT. Protein: CASSKGKDSGRDRGTGNTIYF. The chain links TRBV21-1 to TRBJ1-3; the D call in the table, TRBD1, was not verified against the DNA. TRBV21-1 is tagged as a pseudogene. The length of the CDR3 is 21 residues.

The V gene is TRBV6-2 or TRBV6-3, the J gene TRBJ2-5; 8 nucleotides line up with TRBD2. The CDR3 has 18 residues. Germline loops: CDR1 MNHEY, CDR2 SVGEGT. The junction had 18 bases not matched to a gene; V was cut back by 5 bases and J by 4 bases. In DNA form, the CDR3 reads TGTGCCAGCAGTGAGACTAGCGCGCGGGAAGGGAAGAGAGAGACCCAGTACTTC. This codes for CASSETSAREGKRETQYF.

The J gene is TRBJ1-2, the V gene TRBV12-2. TRBV12-2 is a known pseudogene. The CDR3 is made up of 14 amino acids. The CDR3 DNA is TGTGCAAGTCGCTTATTTGGGGGAGGCTATGGCTACACCTTC. It translates to CASRLFGGGYGYTF.

V gene TRBV29-1 combines with J gene TRBJ2-1; 10 positions match TRBD1. The J segment lost 10 bases and the V segment lost 2 bases, leaving 8 bases of the junction unmatched. The germline gives CDR1 SQVTM, CDR2 ANQGSEA. The CDR3 contains 14 residues. The CDR3: CSVETPGTGVEQFF. In nucleotides, the CDR3 is TGCAGCGTTGAAACCCCCGGGACAGGGGTAGAGCAGTTCTTC.

This clone was recorded only once. The V gene is TRBV28, the J gene TRBJ2-5; TRBD2 is a possible D gene (5 bases). The length of the CDR3 is 12 residues. Trimming removed 6 bases at V and 6 bases at J, with 11 bases between. The germline V gene encodes CDR1 MDHEN and CDR2 SYDVKM. CDR3 residues: CASRGSVKTQYF. CDR3 nucleotide sequence: TGTGCCAGCAGGGGTAGCGTGAAGACCCAGTACTTC.

A few counts support this clone. For the CDR3, the DNA is TGTGCCTGGAGTTCCTCTAAATTGAGGCAGACGACCTACGAGCAGTACTTC. This sequence encodes CAWSSSKLRQTTYEQYF. This rearrangement joins TRBV30 to TRBJ2-7; D not resolved. Germline V lookup: CDR1 GTSNPN, CDR2 SVGIG (reference sequence). V was cut by 2 bases and J by 2 bases, with 22 bases left in between. The CDR3 totals 17 residues.

The rearrangement uses TRBV27 and TRBJ2-3; a weak D match, TRBD2 (6 bases). Trimming took 6 bases from V and 7 from J, leaving 17 bases between them. This CDR3 region has 14 residues. The germline V gene encodes CDR1 MNHEY and CDR2 SMNVEV (reference sequence). CDR3 nucleotide sequence: TGTGCCAGCAGAATACCTGGGGGGAGAAATACGCAGTATTTT. Translation gives CASRIPGGRNTQYF.

The gene calls are TRBV30 and TRBJ1-4; D perhaps matches TRBD1 (6 bases). Germline V gene data show CDR1 as GTSNPN and CDR2 as SVGIG (reference sequence). This CDR3 spans 12 amino acids. V shed 5 bases and J shed 7 bases, with 11 bases lying between them. The DNA of the CDR3 is TGTGCCTGGGACCTAGGGGGTGAAAAACTGTTTTTT. Its translation is CAWDLGGEKLFF.

This chain's CDR3 is CASSPSGSPAYEQYF. The DNA of the CDR3 is TGTGCCAGCAGTCCGAGCGGGAGCCCTGCCTACGAGCAGTACTTC. The chain couples TRBV7-2 to TRBJ2-7; 8 bases map to TRBD2. Looked up from germline, CDR1 is SGHTA and CDR2 is FQGNSA. V dropped 6 bases and J dropped 2; count of bases not matched to a gene: 9. This CDR3 spans 15 amino acids.

The gene calls are TRBV19 and TRBJ1-1, with TRBD1 as a possible D gene (5 bases). The CDR3 contains 16 residues. V was cut by 5 bases and J by 0 bases, with 16 bases left in between. Germline V gene lookup returns CDR1 LNHDA and CDR2 SQIVND (reference sequence). In nucleotides, the CDR3 is TGTGCCAGTAGTCCCCGCAGGGCGGCAATGAACACTGAAGCTTTCTTT. Amino acid sequence: CASSPRRAAMNTEAFF.

Here the CDR3 DNA reads TGTGCCAGCAGCCCCCGGAGGCAGCGGGAAGGTACGCAGTATTTT. Encoded protein: CASSPRRQREGTQYF. The chain has TRBV7-9 and TRBJ2-3, with 7 bases that match TRBD2. Germline CDR1 and CDR2: SEHNR and FQNEAQ (reference sequence). This CDR3 contains 15 residues. J was trimmed by 8 bases and V by 5 bases; bases with no gene match: 13.

This chain joins TRBV6-5 and TRBJ1-2; 8 bases are shared with TRBD1. CDR3 length: 15 amino acids. V shed 6 bases and J 2 bases; nucleotides not matched to a gene: 8. CDR1 and CDR2 (germline): MNHEY, SVGAGI. CDR3 in amino acids: CASSPDRGQNYGYTF. The CDR3 DNA reads TGTGCCAGCAGCCCCGACAGGGGACAAAACTATGGCTACACCTTC.

The rearrangement links TRBV29-1 to TRBJ2-1; 11 positions agree with TRBD2. In germline, CDR1 is SQVTM, CDR2 ANQGSEA. The CDR3 spans 15 residues. Trimming removed 4 bases from V and 3 bases from J; junction bases left unmatched: 5. CDR3 sequence: CSVAPLAGDYNEQFF. CDR3 sequence (DNA): TGCAGCGTTGCTCCACTAGCGGGAGACTACAATGAGCAGTTCTTC.

This clone showed up just once. This chain links TRBV27 with TRBJ2-2; no definite D call. Germline CDR1 MNHEY, CDR2 SMNVEV (reference sequence). Trimming cost V 11 bases and J 9 bases, with 13 bases left between them. The CDR3 loop spans 11 amino acids. In DNA, the CDR3 is TGTGCCGGCATCCGGGCCAGGGAGCTGTTTTTT. This encodes CAGIRARELFF.

A few counts support this clone. The chain recombines TRBV16 with TRBJ2-2; 7 bases are a match to TRBD1. V lost 0 bases to trimming and J lost 5 bases; unmatched junction nucleotides: 18. Germline V gene lookup returns CDR1 KGHSY and CDR2 FQNENV. There are 20 residues in the CDR3. The CDR3 protein is CASSQSLGTGARGVTGELFF. CDR3 sequence (DNA): TGTGCCAGCAGCCAATCATTAGGAACAGGGGCCCGTGGTGTGACCGGGGAGCTGTTTTTT. Supplemented by reference TRBV16 and TRBJ2-2, the full variable domain reads GEEVAQTPKHLVRGEGQKAKLYCAPIKGHSYVFWYQQVLKNEFKFLISFQNENVFDETGMPKERFSAKCLPNSPCSLEIQATKLEDSAVYFCASSQSLGTGARGVTGELFFGEGSRLTVL.